This entry describes one T cell receptor (beta chain). This specimen comes from a study of blood T cell repertoires in COVID-19. Study at large: T cells, B-cell-depleted T cells, or PBMCs provided the cDNA or gDNA that served as material.

Methods used by the authors: Quantification of nucleated cells was approximated via reference gene primer amplification. The table came from immunoSEQ multiplex PCR; TCRdb's copy has only in-frame clones and leaves some out. V and J calls and clone size are as listed in that table; D and trimming were resolved from the DNA. The sample includes around 100,000 clones, just under 95% seen only once; the top ten take less than 2%. The ends were cut back, 3 bases at V and 8 bases at J, with 11 bases in the middle. This CDR3 is 13 amino acids long. Germline V gene data show CDR1 as KGHSH and CDR2 as LQKENI. Seattle enrolled patients during active infection and tracked them longitudinally.

The rearrangement joins TRBV18 to TRBJ2-4, with a weak D call TRBD1 (6 bases). This TCR was recovered from a woman aged 50 to 60 with COVID-19, enrolled during active disease. The sequenced sample was peripheral blood. The CDR3 spells CASSPADRHIQYF. In nucleotides, the CDR3 is TGTGCCAGCTCACCGGCGGACAGACACATTCAGTACTTC.